This T cell receptor (beta chain) was found in a study of Graves' ophthalmopathy and Graves' hyperthyroidism. Germline trimming cut 11 bases from V and 4 bases from J; bases unmatched to any gene: 7. The CDR3 spans 12 residues. The V gene's germline CDR1 is MNHEY and CDR2 SVGAGI. Amplified material comprised TCR beta CDR3 regions derived from RNA transcripts. Following a first-round RT-PCR that used HTBI primers, a second-round multiplex PCR was carried out. A single record per CDR3 protein comes from TCRdb applying MiXCR to the multiplex PCR reads. The sample gives roughly 170,000 distinct CDR3 sequences, 30% to 45% of which show up once; 8% to 9.5% is in the top ten. The table lists this clonotype with many counts.

This TCR derives from a man aged 25-45 years with Graves' ophthalmopathy. This chain uses TRBV6-5 with TRBJ1-1, with 7 bases aligning to TRBD1. Sequenced: peripheral blood. The CDR3, as DNA: TGTGCCGGTCAGGGGGATAGCACTGAAGCTTTCTTT. This codes for CAGQGDSTEAFF.